This T cell receptor beta chain was captured in a study of T cell responses to AZD1222 COVID-19 vaccine. Findings of the study overall: When two AZD1222 doses had been given, Spike-specific TCR breadth and depth rose. The number of AZD1222 recipients seropositive at baseline was only six.

Assay: immunoSEQ multiplex PCR; the TCRdb copy retains only in-frame clones and omits some. The sample consists of 120,000 or so clones, 80% to 95% of them appearing once. The CDR3 consists of 16 residues. The germline V gene encodes CDR1 KGHSH and CDR2 LQKENI. The trim removed 2 bases at V and 7 bases at J, leaving 12 bases unmatched. Investigators merged groups given second doses at roughly 4 or roughly 12 weeks. A remark on this clone: Its antigen remains unknown.

Sequencing was performed on peripheral blood, taken 28 days after the second AZD1222 dose. This sequence originates from an adult who received the AZD1222 COVID-19 vaccine. The V call is TRBV18, the J call TRBJ1-2; 8 bases line up with TRBD1. The CDR3 region is CASSPGGQGVSSGYTF. CDR3 DNA sequence: TGTGCCAGCTCACCAGGTGGACAGGGAGTGAGTAGTGGCTACACCTTC.